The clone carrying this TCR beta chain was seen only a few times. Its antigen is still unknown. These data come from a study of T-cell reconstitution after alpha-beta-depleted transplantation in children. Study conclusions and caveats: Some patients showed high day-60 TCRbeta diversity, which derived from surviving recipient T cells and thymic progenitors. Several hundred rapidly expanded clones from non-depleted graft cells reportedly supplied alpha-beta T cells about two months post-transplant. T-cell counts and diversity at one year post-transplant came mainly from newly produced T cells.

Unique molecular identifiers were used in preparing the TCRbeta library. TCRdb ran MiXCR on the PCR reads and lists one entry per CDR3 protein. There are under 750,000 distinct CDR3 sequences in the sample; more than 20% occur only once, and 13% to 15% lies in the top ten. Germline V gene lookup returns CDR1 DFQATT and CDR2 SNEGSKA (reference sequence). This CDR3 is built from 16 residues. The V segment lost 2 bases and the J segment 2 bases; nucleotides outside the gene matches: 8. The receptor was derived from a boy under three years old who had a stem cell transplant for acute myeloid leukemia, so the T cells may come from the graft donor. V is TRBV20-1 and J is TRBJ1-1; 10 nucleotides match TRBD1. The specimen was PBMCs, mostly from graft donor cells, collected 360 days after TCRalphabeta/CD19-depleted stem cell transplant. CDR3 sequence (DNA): TGCAGTGCTAGAAAAGGCGGGGACAGGGGTAACACTGAAGCTTTCTTT. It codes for CSARKGGDRGNTEAFF.